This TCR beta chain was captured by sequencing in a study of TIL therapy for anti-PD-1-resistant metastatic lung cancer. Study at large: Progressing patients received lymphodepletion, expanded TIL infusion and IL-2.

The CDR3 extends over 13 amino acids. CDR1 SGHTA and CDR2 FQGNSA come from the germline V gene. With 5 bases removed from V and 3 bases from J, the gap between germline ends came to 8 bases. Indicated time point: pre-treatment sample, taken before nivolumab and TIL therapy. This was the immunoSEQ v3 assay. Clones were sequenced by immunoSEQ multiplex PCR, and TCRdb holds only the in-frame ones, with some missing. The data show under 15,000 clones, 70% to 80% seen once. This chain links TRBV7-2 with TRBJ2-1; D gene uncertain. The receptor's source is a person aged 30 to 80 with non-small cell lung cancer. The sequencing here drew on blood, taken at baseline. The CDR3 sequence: CASSRADYNEQFF. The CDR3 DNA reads TGTGCCAGCAGCCGGGCCGACTACAATGAGCAGTTCTTC.